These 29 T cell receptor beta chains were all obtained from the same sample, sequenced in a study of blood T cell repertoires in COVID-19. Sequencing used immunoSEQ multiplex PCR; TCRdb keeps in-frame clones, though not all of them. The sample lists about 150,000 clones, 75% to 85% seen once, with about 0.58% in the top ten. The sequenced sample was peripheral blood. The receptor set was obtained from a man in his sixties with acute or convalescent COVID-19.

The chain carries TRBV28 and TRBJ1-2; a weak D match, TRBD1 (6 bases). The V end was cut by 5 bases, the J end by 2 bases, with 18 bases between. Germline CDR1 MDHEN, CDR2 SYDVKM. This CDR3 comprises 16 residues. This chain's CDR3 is CASSAPRGGGNYGYTF. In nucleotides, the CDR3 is TGTGCCAGCAGTGCCCCACGGGGAGGGGGGAACTATGGCTACACCTTC.

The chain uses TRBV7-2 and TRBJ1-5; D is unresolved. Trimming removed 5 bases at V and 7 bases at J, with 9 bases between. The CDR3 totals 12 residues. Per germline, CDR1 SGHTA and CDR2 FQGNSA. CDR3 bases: TGTGCCAGCAGCCCATCCGGGCAGCCCCAGCATTTT. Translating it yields CASSPSGQPQHF.

The CDR3 DNA reads TGTGCCAGCAGCTTCGACGGACAGGAAGAGACCCAGTACTTC. Protein: CASSFDGQEETQYF. This sequence joins TRBV5-4 and TRBJ2-5; 7 bases fit TRBD1. Looked up from germline, CDR1 is SGHNT and CDR2 is YYREEE (reference sequence). The V segment lost 2 bases and the J segment 3 bases; nucleotides outside the gene matches: 4. The CDR3 has 14 amino acids. Variable domain in full (rest from reference TRBV5-4 and TRBJ2-5): ETGVTQSPTHLIKTRGQQVTLRCSSQSGHNTVSWYQQALGQGPQFIFQYYREEENGRGNFPPRFSGLQFPNYSSELNVNALELDDSALYLCASSFDGQEETQYFGPGTRLLVL.

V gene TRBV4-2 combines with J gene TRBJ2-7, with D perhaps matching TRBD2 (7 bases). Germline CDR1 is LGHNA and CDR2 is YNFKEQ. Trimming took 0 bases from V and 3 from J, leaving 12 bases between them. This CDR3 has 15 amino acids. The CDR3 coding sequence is TGTGCCAGCAGCCAAGAAGTAAGGGGGGGCTACGAGCAGTACTTC. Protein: CASSQEVRGGYEQYF.

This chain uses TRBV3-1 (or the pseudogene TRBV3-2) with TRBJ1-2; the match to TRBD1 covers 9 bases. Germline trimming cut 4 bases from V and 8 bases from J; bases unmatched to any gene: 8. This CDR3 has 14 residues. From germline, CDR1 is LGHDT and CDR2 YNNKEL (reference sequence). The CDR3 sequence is CASSPGQGPMGYTF. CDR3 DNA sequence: TGTGCCAGCAGCCCGGGACAGGGACCTATGGGCTACACCTTC.

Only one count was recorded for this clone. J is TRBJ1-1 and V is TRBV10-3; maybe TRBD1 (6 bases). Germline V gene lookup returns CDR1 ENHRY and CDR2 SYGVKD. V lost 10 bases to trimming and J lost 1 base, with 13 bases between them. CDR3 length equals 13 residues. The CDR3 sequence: CATRDTENTEAFF. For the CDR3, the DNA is TGTGCCACGAGGGACACCGAGAACACTGAAGCTTTCTTT.

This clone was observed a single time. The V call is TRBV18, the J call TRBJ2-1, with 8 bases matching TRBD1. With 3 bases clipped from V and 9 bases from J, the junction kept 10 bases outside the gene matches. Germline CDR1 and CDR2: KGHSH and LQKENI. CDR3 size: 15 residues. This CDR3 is CASSPSQGASAEQFF. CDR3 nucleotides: TGTGCCAGCTCACCTAGCCAGGGGGCGTCGGCTGAGCAGTTCTTC.

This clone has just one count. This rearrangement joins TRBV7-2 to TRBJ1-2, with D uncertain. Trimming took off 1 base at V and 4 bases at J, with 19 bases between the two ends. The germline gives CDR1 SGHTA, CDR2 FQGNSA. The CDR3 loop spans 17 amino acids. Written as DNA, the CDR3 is TGTGCCAGCAGCTTAGGGGTGGTAGACACTTACTCCTATGGCTACACCTTC. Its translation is CASSLGVVDTYSYGYTF.

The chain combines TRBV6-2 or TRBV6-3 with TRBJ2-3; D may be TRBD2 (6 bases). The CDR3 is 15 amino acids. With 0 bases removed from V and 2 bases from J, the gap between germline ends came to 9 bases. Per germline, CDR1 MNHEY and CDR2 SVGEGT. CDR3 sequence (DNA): TGTGCCAGCAGTTACTCGGGGGGACTCACAGATACGCAGTATTTT. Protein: CASSYSGGLTDTQYF.

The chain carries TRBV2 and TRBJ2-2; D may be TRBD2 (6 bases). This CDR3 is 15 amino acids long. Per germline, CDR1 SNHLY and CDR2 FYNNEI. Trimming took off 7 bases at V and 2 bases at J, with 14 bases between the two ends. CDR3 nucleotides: TGTGCCAGCACGGGGGTAGGGGTCAACACCGGGGAGCTGTTTTTT. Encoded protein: CASTGVGVNTGELFF.

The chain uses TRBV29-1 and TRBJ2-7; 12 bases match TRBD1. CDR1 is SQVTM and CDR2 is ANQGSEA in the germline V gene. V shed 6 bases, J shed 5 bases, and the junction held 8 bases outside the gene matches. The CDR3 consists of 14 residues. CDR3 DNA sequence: TGCAGCGTCCAAACCGGGACAGGGGGCAACGAGCAGTACTTC. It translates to CSVQTGTGGNEQYF.

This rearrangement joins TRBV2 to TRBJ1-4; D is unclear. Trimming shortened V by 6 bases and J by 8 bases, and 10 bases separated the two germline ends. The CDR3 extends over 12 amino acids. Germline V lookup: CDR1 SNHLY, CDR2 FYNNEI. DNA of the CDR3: TGTGCCAGCAGGATAAGCGGGGAAAAACTGTTTTTT. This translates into CASRISGEKLFF.

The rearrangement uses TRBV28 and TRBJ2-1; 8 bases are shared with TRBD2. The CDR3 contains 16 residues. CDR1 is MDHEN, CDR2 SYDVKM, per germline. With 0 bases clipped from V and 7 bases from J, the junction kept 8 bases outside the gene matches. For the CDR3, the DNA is TGTGCCAGCAGTTTATGGGAACGGGAGGGCTATAATGAGCAGTTCTTC. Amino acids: CASSLWEREGYNEQFF.

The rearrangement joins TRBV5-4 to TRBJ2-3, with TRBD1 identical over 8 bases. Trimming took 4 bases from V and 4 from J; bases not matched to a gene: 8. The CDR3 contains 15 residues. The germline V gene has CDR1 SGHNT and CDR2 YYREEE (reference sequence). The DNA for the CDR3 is TGTGCCAGCAGCCGCATAGGACAGGGACCAGATACGCAGTATTTT. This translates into CASSRIGQGPDTQYF.

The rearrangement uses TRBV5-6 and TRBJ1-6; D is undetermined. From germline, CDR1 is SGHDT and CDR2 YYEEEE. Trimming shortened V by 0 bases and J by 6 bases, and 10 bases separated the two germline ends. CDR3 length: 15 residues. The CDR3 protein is CASSLESLLNSPLHF. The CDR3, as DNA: TGTGCCAGCAGCTTGGAGTCACTACTTAATTCACCCCTCCACTTT.

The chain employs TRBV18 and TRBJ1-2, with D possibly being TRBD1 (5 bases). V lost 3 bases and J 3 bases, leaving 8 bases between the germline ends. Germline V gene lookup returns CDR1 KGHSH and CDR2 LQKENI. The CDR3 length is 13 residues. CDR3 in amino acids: CASSPGHDYGYTF. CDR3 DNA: TGTGCCAGCTCACCCGGACACGACTATGGCTACACCTTC.

Here the CDR3 reads CASSLDQGFGQPQHF. The CDR3 nucleotides read TGTGCCAGCAGCTTAGATCAGGGGTTCGGTCAGCCCCAGCATTTT. The rearrangement uses TRBV7-6 and TRBJ1-5, with D perhaps matching TRBD1 (6 bases). The V gene lost 1 base and the J gene lost 6 bases, with 13 bases spanning the gap. The CDR3 spans 15 residues. Germline V gene data show CDR1 as SGHVS and CDR2 as FNYEAQ.

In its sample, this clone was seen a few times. The CDR3 nucleotides are TGTGCCAGCTCCCCTACCCAGACAGGGACCGGGGATACGCAGTATTTT. Translating gives CASSPTQTGTGDTQYF. The V gene is TRBV18, the J gene TRBJ2-3; TRBD1 matches at 7 bases. This CDR3 contains 16 residues. Germline CDR1 is KGHSH and CDR2 is LQKENI. Unmatched junction bases numbered 15, after V lost 6 bases and J lost 6 bases.

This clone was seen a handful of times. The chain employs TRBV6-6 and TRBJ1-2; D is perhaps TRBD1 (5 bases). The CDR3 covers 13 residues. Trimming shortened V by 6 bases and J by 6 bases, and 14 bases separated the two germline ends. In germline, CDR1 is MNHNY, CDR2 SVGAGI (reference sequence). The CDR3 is CASRARGGDGYTF. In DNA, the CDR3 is TGTGCCAGCAGGGCCCGGGGGGGTGATGGCTACACCTTC.

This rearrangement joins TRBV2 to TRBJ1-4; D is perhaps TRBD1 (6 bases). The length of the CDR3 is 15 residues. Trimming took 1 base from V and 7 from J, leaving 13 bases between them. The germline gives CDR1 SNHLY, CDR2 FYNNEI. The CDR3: CASSEGVQGPEKLFF. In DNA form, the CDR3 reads TGTGCCAGCAGTGAAGGGGTACAGGGTCCTGAAAAACTGTTTTTT.

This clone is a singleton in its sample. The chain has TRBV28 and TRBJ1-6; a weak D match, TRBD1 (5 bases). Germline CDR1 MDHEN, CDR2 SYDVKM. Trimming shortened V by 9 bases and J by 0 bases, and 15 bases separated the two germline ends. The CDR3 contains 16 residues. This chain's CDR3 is CASRSGGFSYNSPLHF. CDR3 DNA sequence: TGTGCCAGTCGAAGCGGGGGGTTCTCCTATAATTCACCCCTCCACTTT.

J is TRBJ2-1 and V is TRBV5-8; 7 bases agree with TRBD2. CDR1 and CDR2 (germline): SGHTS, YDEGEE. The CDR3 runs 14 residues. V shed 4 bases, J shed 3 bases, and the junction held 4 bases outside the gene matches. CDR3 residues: CASSHRDYYNEQFF. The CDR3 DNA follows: TGTGCCAGCAGCCACCGGGACTACTACAATGAGCAGTTCTTC.

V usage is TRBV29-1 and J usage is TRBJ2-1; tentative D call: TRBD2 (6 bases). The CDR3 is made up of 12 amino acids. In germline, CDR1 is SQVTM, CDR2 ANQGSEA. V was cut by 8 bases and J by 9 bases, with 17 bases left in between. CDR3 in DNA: TGCAGCACGCCGGCCTCCGGGGGTGAGCAGTTCTTC. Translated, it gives CSTPASGGEQFF.

The CDR3 here is CAISESGPGELFF. The DNA of the CDR3 is TGTGCCATCAGTGAGTCGGGCCCCGGGGAGCTGTTTTTT. J is TRBJ2-2 and V is TRBV10-3; no firm D call. Germline CDR1 and CDR2: ENHRY and SYGVKD. Trimming took off 0 bases at V and 6 bases at J, with 5 bases between the two ends. This CDR3 comprises 13 residues.

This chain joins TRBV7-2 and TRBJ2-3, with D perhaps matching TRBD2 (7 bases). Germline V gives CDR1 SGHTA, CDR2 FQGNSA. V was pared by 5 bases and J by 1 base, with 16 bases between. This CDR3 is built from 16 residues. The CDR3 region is CASSKERGGGTDTQYF. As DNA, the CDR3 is TGTGCCAGCAGCAAAGAGCGAGGGGGGGGCACAGATACGCAGTATTTT.

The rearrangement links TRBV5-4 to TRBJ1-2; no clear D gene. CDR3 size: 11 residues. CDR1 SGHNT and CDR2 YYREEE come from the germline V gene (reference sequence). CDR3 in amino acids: CASAGSNGYTF. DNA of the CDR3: TGTGCTTCGGCGGGGTCCAATGGCTACACCTTC.

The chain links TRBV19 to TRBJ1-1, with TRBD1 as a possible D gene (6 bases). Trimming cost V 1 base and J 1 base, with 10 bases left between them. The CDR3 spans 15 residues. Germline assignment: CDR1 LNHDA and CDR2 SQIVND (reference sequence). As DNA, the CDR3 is TGTGCCAGTAGTATAGTGGGGGCGGGGAACACTGAAGCTTTCTTT. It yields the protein CASSIVGAGNTEAFF.

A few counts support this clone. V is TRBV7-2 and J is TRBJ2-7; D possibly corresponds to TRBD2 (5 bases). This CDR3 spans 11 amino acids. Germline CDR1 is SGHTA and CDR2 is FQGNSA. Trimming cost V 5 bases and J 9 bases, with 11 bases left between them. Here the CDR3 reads CASSPSYGQYF. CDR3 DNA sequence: TGTGCCAGCAGCCCTAGCTATGGGCAGTACTTC.

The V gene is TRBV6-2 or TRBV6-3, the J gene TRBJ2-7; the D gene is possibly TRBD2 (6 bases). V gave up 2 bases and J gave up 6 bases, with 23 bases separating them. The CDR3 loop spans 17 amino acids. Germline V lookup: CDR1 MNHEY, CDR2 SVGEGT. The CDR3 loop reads CASSYRLGGDPRGEQYF. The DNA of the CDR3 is TGTGCCAGCAGTTACAGGTTAGGCGGGGACCCTCGCGGCGAGCAGTACTTC.